One and the same sample provided the 10 T cell receptor beta chains below, sequenced in a study of sequential checkpoint blockade in melanoma. The data were produced by immunoSEQ multiplex PCR, yet TCRdb's version contains in-frame clones alone and is incomplete. The sample lists roughly 12,000 clones; 60% to 80% were seen once. Treatment specified: randomized to nivolumab then ipilimumab (arm A) or the reverse (arm B). The material sequenced was CD8+ T cells sorted from blood (inferred from file names), taken from a patient given nivolumab and ipilimumab in sequence. The receptors here all came from a human donor with melanoma.

This clone was found once. The rearrangement joins TRBV5-1 to TRBJ2-2, with D possibly matching TRBD2 (6 bases). V lost 6 bases, J lost 1 base, and 22 bases lay in between. The CDR3 covers 18 residues. The V gene's germline CDR1 is SGHRS and CDR2 YFSETQ. Here the CDR3 DNA reads TGCGCCAGCAATCCCTCCGCCGAGCGCGGGGTGAACACCGGGGAGCTGTTTTTT. Amino acids: CASNPSAERGVNTGELFF.

The genes are TRBV19 and TRBJ2-5; 9 bases match TRBD1. The DNA end is more similar to TRBJ2-7, so the J call may be wrong. This CDR3 comprises 14 residues. The V gene's germline CDR1 is LNHDA and CDR2 SQIVND (reference sequence). DNA of the CDR3: TGTGCCAGTAGTGAAGGGACAGGGTTTTACGAGCAGTACTTC. Translating gives CASSEGTGFYEQYF.

The chain employs TRBV5-1 and TRBJ1-2; 7 bases are shared with TRBD1. The CDR3 consists of 14 residues. From germline, CDR1 is SGHRS and CDR2 YFSETQ. Trimming took 4 bases from V and 3 from J; bases not matched to a gene: 6. CDR3 in amino acids: CASSVTGTDYGYTF. CDR3 sequence (DNA): TGCGCCAGCAGCGTAACTGGGACAGACTATGGCTACACCTTC.

The rearrangement uses TRBV18 and TRBJ2-1; TRBD1 agrees at 11 bases. Germline CDR1 reads KGHSH; CDR2 reads LQKENI. This CDR3 is 15 amino acids long. Trimming cost V 5 bases and J 3 bases; bases outside gene matches: 3. The CDR3: CASSGGTGGYNEQFF. The CDR3 region has the DNA TGTGCCAGCTCAGGAGGGACAGGGGGCTACAATGAGCAGTTCTTC.

V gene TRBV5-1 combines with J gene TRBJ2-7; 10 bases align to TRBD1. The ends lost 0 bases at V and 3 bases at J; junction bases unmatched: 0. The CDR3 runs to 14 residues. Germline assignment: CDR1 SGHRS and CDR2 YFSETQ. The CDR3 spells CASSLGTGGYEQYF. The CDR3 DNA follows: TGCGCCAGCAGCTTGGGGACAGGGGGCTACGAGCAGTACTTC.

A word on this clone: The likely explanation is a read error, given a far larger clone one base away. V gene TRBV14 combines with J gene TRBJ1-2, with TRBD1 matching over 8 bases. This CDR3 region has 13 residues. J gave up 8 bases and V 5 bases, and 7 bases lay outside the gene matches. Per the germline V gene, CDR1 is SGHDN and CDR2 is FVKESK. DNA of the CDR3: TGTGCCAGCAGCTTGGCAGGGGGCTGGGGCTACACCTTC. The encoded protein is CASSLAGGWGYTF.

The chain joins TRBV10-2 to TRBJ2-7, with D perhaps TRBD2 (5 bases). Germline CDR1 reads WSHSY; CDR2 reads SAAADI. V lost 5 bases to trimming and J lost 3 bases, with 8 bases between them. The CDR3 extends over 12 amino acids. This CDR3 is CASSSSGYEQYF. The CDR3 nucleotides are TGCGCCAGCAGTTCCAGCGGCTACGAGCAGTACTTC.

The chain joins TRBV27 to TRBJ2-3; D is unclear. V dropped 3 bases and J dropped 7 bases, with 5 bases sitting between them. Germline CDR1 and CDR2: MNHEY and SMNVEV (reference sequence). The CDR3 is made up of 11 amino acids. CDR3 bases: TGTGCCAGCAGTTTTGCTAATACGCAGTATTTT. It codes for CASSFANTQYF.

This chain connects TRBV6-1 to TRBJ1-5; D not resolved. In germline, CDR1 is MNHNS, CDR2 SASEGT. The CDR3 is 15 residues long. The ends were cut back, 0 bases at V and 3 bases at J, with 9 bases in the middle. CDR3 sequence reads: CASSEALQLNQPQHF. CDR3 in DNA: TGTGCCAGCAGTGAAGCTTTACAGCTCAATCAGCCCCAGCATTTT.

This chain joins TRBV29-1 and TRBJ2-3, with 12 bases matching TRBD1. V was pared by 6 bases and J by 5 bases, with 6 bases of the junction left unmatched. This CDR3 comprises 14 residues. Germline assignment: CDR1 SQVTM and CDR2 ANQGSEA. CDR3 nucleotide sequence: TGCAGCGTCCCTGGGACAGGGGGCCAAGATACGCAGTATTTT. The encoded protein is CSVPGTGGQDTQYF.